What follows describes a single T cell receptor beta chain. The J segment lost 0 bases and the V segment lost 4 bases, leaving 6 bases of the junction unmatched. CDR1 and CDR2 (germline): SGDLS, YYNGEE. The CDR3 extends over 15 amino acids. Some clones are missing from TCRdb's copy, which holds only in-frame ones; the method was immunoSEQ multiplex PCR. The sample yields some 18,000 clones, approximately 80% seen once. The sample comes from a study of sequential checkpoint blockade in melanoma. Study information: Randomization was 1:1 between first-line nivolumab→ipilimumab and ipilimumab→nivolumab. Both treatment sequences were followed by maintenance nivolumab.

Treatment indicated: randomized to nivolumab then ipilimumab (arm A) or the reverse (arm B). PBMC sorting kept live CD3+CD8+ cells without CD19 or CD56. The clonotype originates from a human donor with melanoma. The rearrangement uses TRBV9 and TRBJ1-2, with 7 bases lining up with TRBD1. This sample comprised CD8+ T cells sorted from blood (inferred from file names), obtained from a patient given nivolumab and ipilimumab in sequence. CDR3 nucleotide sequence: TGTGCCAGCAGCCCCAGAGGGGGCTCTAACTATGGCTACACCTTC. This sequence encodes CASSPRGGSNYGYTF.